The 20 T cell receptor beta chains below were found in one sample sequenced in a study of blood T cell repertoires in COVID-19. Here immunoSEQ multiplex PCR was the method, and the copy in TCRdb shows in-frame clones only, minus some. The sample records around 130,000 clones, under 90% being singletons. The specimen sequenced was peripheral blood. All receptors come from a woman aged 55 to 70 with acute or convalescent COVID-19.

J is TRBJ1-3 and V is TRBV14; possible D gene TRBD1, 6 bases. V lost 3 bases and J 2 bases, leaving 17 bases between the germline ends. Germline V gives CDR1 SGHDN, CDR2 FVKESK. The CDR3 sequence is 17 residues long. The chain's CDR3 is CASSHALQGLPGNTIYF. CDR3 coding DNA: TGTGCCAGCAGCCATGCCCTCCAGGGGCTGCCTGGAAACACCATATATTTT.

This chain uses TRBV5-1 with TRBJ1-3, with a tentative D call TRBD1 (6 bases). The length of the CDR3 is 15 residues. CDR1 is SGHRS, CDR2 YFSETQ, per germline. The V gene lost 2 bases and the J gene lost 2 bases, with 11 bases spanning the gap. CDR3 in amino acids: CASSLQGGAGNTIYF. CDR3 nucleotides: TGCGCCAGCAGCTTACAGGGCGGAGCTGGAAACACCATATATTTT.

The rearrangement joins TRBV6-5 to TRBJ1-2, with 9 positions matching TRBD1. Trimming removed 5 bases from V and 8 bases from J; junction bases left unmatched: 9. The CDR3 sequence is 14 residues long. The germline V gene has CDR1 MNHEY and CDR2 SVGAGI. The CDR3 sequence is CASSPWGQGEGYTF. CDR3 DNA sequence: TGTGCCAGCAGTCCCTGGGGACAGGGTGAAGGCTACACCTTC.

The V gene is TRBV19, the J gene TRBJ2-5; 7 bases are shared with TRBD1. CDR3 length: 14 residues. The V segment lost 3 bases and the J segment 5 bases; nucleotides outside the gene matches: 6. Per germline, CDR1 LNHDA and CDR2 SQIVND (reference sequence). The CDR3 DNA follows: TGTGCCAGTAGTATCCAGACAGGGTGGGAGACCCAGTACTTC. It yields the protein CASSIQTGWETQYF.

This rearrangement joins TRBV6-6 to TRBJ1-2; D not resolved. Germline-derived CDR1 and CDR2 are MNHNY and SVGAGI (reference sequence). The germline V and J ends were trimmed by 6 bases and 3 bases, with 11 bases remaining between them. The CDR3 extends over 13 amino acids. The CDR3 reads CASRRVEDYGYTF. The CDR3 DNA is TGTGCCAGCAGGAGGGTAGAGGACTATGGCTACACCTTC.

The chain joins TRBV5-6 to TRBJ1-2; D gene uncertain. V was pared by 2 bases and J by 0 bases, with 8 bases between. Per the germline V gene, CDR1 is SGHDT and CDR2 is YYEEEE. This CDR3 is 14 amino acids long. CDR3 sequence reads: CASSFLRANYGYTF. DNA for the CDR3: TGTGCCAGCAGCTTTTTGCGGGCTAACTATGGCTACACCTTC.

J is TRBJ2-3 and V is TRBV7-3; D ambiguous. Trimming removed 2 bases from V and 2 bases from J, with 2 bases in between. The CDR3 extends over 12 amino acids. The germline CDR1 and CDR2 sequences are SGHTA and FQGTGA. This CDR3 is CASSLYTDTQYF. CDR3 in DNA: TGTGCCAGCAGCTTATACACAGATACGCAGTATTTT.

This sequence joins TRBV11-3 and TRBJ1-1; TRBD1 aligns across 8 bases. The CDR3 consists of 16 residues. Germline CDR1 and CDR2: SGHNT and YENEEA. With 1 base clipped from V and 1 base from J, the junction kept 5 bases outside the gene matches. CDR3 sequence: CASSLVWTGRNTEAFF. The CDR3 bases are TGTGCCAGCAGCTTAGTCTGGACAGGGAGGAACACTGAAGCTTTCTTT.

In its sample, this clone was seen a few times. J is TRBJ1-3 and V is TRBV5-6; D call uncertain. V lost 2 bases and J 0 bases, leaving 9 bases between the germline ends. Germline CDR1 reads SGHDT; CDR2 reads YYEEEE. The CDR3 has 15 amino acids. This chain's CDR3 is CASSFGLFSGNTIYF. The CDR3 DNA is TGTGCCAGCAGCTTTGGCCTTTTCTCTGGAAACACCATATATTTT. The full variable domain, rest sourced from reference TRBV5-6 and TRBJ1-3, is DAGVTQSPTHLIKTRGQQVTLRCSPKSGHDTVSWYQQALGQGPQFIFQYYEEEERQRGNFPDRFSGHQFPNYSSELNVNALLLGDSALYLCASSFGLFSGNTIYFGEGSWLTVV.

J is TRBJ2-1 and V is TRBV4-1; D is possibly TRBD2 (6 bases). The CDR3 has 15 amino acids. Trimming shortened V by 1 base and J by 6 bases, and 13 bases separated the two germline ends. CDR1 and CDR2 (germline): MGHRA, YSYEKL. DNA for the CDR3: TGCGCCAGCAGCCAAGCTCTGTTGGGGGGCAATGAGCAGTTCTTC. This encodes CASSQALLGGNEQFF.

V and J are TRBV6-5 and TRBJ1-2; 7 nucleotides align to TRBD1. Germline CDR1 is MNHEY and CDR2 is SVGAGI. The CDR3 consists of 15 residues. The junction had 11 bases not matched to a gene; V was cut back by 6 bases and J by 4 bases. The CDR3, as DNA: TGTGCCAGCAGACCCACCCGGACAGGATTCTATGGCTACACCTTC. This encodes CASRPTRTGFYGYTF.

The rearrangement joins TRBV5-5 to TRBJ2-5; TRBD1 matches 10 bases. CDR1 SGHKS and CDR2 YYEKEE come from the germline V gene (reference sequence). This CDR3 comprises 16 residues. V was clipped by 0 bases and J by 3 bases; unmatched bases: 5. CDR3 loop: CASSLADRGRKETQYF. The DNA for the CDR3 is TGTGCCAGCAGCTTGGCCGACAGGGGGCGAAAAGAGACCCAGTACTTC.

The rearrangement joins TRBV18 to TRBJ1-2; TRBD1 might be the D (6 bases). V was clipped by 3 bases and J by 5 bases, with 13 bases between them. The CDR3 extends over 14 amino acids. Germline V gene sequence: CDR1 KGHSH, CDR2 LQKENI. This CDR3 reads CASSPGHPLYGYTF. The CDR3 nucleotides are TGTGCCAGCTCACCGGGACATCCTCTGTATGGCTACACCTTC.

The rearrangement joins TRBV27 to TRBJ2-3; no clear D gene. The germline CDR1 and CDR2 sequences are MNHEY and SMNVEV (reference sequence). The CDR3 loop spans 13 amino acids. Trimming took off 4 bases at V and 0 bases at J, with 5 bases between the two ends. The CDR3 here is CASSYLSTDTQYF. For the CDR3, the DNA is TGTGCCAGCAGTTACCTAAGCACAGATACGCAGTATTTT.

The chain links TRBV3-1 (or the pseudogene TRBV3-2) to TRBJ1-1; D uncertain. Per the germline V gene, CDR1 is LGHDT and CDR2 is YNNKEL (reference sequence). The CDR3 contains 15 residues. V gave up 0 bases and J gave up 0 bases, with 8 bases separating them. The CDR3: CASSQERRVNTEAFF. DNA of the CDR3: TGTGCCAGCAGCCAAGAGAGGAGAGTGAACACTGAAGCTTTCTTT.

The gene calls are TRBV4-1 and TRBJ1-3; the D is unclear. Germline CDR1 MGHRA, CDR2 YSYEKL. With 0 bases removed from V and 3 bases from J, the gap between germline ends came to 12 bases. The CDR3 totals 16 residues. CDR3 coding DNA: TGCGCCAGCAGCCAAGAGTTAACGGGTGGTGGAAACACCATATATTTT. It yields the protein CASSQELTGGGNTIYF.

The CDR3 loop is CASSPAGTGTYEQYV. In DNA form, the CDR3 reads TGTGCCAGCAGCCCCGCTGGGACAGGGACCTACGAGCAGTACGTC. The V call is TRBV5-6, the J call TRBJ2-7; 9 nucleotides match TRBD1. The CDR3 runs 15 residues. CDR1 is SGHDT, CDR2 YYEEEE, per germline. The V and J ends lost 4 bases and 2 bases, in that order; junction bases with no gene match: 7.

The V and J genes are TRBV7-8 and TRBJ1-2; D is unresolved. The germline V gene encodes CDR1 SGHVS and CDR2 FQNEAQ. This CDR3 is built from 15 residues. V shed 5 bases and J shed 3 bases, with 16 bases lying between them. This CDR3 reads CASSARLIPDYGYTF. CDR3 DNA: TGTGCCAGCAGCGCAAGACTCATCCCCGACTATGGCTACACCTTC.

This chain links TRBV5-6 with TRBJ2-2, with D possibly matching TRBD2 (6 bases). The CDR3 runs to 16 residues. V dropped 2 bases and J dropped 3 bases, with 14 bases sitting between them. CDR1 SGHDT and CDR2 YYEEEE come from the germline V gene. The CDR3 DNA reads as TGTGCCAGCAGCTTTCAATGGGGGGAGGACACCGGGGAGCTGTTTTTT. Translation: CASSFQWGEDTGELFF.

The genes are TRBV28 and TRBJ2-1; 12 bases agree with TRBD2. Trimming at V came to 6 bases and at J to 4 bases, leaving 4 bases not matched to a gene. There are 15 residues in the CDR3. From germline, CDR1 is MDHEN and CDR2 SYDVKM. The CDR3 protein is CASSSTSGGYNEQFF. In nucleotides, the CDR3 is TGTGCCAGCAGCTCAACTAGCGGGGGGTACAATGAGCAGTTCTTC. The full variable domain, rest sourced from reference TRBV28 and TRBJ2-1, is DVKVTQSSRYLVKRTGEKVFLECVQDMDHENMFWYRQDPGLGLRLIYFSYDVKMKEKGDIPEGYSVSREKKERFSLILESASTNQTSMYLCASSSTSGGYNEQFFGPGTRLTVL.